This T cell receptor beta chain comes out of a study of T-cell reconstitution after alpha-beta-depleted transplantation in children (dated by TCRdb to 2016 to 2017). A note on the overall study: Using TCR repertoire profiling, the study followed T-cell immune reconstitution in a quantitative way in children after TCRalphabeta/CD19-depleted allogeneic hematopoietic cell transplantation. Study-wide findings and limitations: In some patients, the high TCRbeta diversity seen at day 60 was put down to recipient T cells and intrathymic progenitors that had survived conditioning. Over the following months the frequencies of hyperexpanded clones went down, and after one year T-cell counts and TCRbeta diversity were mostly credited to newly produced T cells. The apparently early recovery of alphabetaT-cell counts about two months after transplant reportedly depended on only several hundred rapidly expanded clones that came from non-depleted graft cells.

The V end loses 5 bases and the J end loses 13 bases, and a stretch of 16 bases separates them. According to the germline V gene (reference sequence), CDR1 reads MNHNY and CDR2 reads SVGAGI. From the cysteine through the phenylalanine, the CDR3 covers 12 amino acids. The CDR3 DNA has 36 bases and is translated from base 1. This clonotype was picked up a small number of times. Its antigen is unknown. Base-call qualities are not available, and no considerably larger clone is one nucleotide away. To prepare the library, PCR was applied. The sequencing machine was an Illumina HiSeq 2500. TCR library preparation used molecular barcoding, with unique molecular identifiers applied to normalize quantification of the TCRbeta repertoire. TCRdb trimmed the raw reads at Q25, called clones with MiXCR and kept productive beta chains. Each entry is one CDR3 protein sequence, shown with its most common DNA and genes. The sample has 600,000 to 700,000 distinct CDR3 sequences on record, around 12% of them singletons. The ten largest clones take up around 0.79% of the sample.

The sample's treatment or condition label, decoded: allogeneic hematopoietic cell transplantation with graft depleted of TCRalphabeta T cells and CD19 B cells. TCRalphabeta/CD19-depleted allogeneic hematopoietic cell grafts were given to the transplant recipients, all of whom were children. This sample comprised PBMCs, obtained before TCRalphabeta/CD19-depleted stem cell transplant. The chain is assembled from TRBV6-6 and TRBJ2-3; TRBD2 is possibly the D segment (5 matching bases). This receptor was taken from a girl aged 2 to 10 with congenital amegakaryocytic thrombocytopenia, due to receive a stem cell transplant. The CDR3 reads CASSQDCYVEYF. The DNA reads as follows: TGTGCCAGCAGTCAGGACTGTTACGTTGAGTATTTT.